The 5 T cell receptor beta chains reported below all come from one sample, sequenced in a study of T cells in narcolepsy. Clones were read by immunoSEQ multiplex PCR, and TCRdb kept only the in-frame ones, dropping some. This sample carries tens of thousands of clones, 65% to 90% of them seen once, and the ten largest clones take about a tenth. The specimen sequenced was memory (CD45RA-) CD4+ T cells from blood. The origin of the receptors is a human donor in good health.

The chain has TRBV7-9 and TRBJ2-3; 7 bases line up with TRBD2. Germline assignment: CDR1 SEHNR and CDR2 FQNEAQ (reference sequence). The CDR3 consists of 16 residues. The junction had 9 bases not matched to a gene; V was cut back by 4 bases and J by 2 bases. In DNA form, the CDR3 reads TGTGCCAGCAGCTCCCCCTCGGGGGGTCACACAGATACGCAGTATTTT. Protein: CASSSPSGGHTDTQYF.

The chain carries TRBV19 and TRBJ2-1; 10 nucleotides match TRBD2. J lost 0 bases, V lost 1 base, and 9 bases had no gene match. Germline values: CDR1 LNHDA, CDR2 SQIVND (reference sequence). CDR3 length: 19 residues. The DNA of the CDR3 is TGTGCCAGTAGTATAGGGTTAGCGGGAGGCCCGAGCTCCTACAATGAGCAGTTCTTC. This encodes CASSIGLAGGPSSYNEQFF. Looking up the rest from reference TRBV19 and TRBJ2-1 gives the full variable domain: DGGITQSPKYLFRKEGQNVTLSCEQNLNHDAMYWYRQDPGQGLRLIYYSQIVNDFQKGDIAEGYSVSREKKESFPLTVTSAQKNPTAFYLCASSIGLAGGPSSYNEQFFGPGTRLTVL.

The CDR3 DNA follows: TGTGCCAGCAGTTACTCCACAGGGAACTATGGCTACACCTTC. This gives the protein CASSYSTGNYGYTF. The J gene is TRBJ1-2, the V gene TRBV6-6; D may be TRBD1 (6 bases). V lost 0 bases to trimming and J lost 2 bases, with 7 bases between them. Germline CDR1 is MNHNY and CDR2 is SVGAGI (reference sequence). CDR3 size: 14 residues.

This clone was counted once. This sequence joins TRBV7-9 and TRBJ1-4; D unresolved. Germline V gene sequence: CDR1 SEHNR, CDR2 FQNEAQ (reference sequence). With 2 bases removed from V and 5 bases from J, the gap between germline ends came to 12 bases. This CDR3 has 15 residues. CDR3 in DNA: TGTGCCAGCAGCTTATCACAGATGAAGAATGAAAAACTGTTTTTT. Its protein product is CASSLSQMKNEKLFF.

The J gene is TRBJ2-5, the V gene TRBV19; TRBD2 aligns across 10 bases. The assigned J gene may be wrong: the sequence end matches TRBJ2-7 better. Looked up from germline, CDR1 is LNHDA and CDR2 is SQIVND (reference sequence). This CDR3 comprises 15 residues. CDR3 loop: CASSLYGTSDYEQYF. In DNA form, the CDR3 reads TGTGCCAGTAGTTTATACGGGACTAGCGATTACGAGCAGTACTTC.